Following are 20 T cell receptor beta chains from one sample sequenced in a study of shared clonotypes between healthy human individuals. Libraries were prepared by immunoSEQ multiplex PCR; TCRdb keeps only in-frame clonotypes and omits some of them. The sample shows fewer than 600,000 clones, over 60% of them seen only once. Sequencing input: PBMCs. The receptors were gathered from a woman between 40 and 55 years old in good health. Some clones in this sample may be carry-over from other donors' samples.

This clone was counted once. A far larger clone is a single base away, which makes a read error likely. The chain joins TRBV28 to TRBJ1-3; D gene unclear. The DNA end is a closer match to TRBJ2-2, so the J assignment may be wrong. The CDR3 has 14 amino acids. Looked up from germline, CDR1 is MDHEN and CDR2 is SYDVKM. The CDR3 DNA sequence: TGTGCCAGCAGTTTAACAAGGAACACCGGGGAGCTGTTTTTT. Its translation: CASSLTRNTGELFF.

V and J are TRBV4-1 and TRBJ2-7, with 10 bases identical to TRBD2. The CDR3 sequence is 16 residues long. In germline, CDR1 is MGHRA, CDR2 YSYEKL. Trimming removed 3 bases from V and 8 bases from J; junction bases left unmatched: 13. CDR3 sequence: CASSQEGGPSGSQQYF. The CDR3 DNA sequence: TGCGCCAGCAGCCAGGAAGGAGGGCCTAGCGGGAGTCAGCAGTACTTC.

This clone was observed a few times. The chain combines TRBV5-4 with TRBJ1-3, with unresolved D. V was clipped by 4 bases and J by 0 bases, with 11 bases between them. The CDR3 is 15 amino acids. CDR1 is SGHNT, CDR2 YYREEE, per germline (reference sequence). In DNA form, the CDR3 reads TGTGCCAGCAGCCCATCCGGTCGCTCTGGAAACACCATATATTTT. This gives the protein CASSPSGRSGNTIYF.

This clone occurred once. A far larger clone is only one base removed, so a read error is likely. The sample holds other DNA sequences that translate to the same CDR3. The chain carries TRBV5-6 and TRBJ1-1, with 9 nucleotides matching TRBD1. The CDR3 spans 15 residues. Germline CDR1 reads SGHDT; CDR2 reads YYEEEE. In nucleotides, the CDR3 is TGTGCTAGCAGCTTATTACAGGGGGCTGGGACTGAAGCTTTCTTT. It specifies CASSLLQGAGTEAFF.

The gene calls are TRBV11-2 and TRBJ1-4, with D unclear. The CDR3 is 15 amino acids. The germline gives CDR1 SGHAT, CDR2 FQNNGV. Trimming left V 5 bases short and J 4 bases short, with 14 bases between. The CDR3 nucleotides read TGTGCCAGCAGCCTACAAGGGATCCTTAATGAAAAACTGTTTTTT. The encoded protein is CASSLQGILNEKLFF.

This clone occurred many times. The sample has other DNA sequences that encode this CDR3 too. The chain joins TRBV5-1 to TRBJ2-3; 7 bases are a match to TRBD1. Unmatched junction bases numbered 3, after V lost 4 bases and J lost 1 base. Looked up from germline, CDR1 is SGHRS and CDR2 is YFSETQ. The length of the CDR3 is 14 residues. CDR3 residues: CASSLGQRTDTQYF. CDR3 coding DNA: TGCGCCAGCAGCCTGGGACAGCGCACAGATACGCAGTATTTT. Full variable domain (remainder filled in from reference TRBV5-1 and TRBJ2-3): KAGVTQTPRYLIKTRGQQVTLSCSPISGHRSVSWYQQTPGQGLQFLFEYFSETQRNKGNFPGRFSGRQFSNSRSEMNVSTLELGDSALYLCASSLGQRTDTQYFGPGTRLTVL.

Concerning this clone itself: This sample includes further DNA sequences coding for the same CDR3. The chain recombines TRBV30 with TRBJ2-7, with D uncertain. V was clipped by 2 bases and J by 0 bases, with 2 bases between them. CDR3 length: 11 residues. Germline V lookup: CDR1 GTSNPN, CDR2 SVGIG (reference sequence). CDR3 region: CAWSRSYEQYF. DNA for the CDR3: TGTGCCTGGAGTCGCTCCTACGAGCAGTACTTC.

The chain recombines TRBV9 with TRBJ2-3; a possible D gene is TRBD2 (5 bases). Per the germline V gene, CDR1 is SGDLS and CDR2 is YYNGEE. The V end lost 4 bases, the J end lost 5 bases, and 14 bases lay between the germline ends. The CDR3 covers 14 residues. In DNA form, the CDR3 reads TGTGCCAGCAGCCCAAATCCAGAGGGAGATACGCAGTATTTT. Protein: CASSPNPEGDTQYF.

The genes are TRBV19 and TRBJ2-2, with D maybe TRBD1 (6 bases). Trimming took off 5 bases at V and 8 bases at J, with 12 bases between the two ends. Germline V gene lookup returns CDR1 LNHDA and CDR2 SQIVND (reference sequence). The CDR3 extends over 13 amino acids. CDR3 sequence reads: CASSPQGDGELFF. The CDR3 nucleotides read TGTGCCAGTAGTCCACAGGGTGATGGGGAGCTGTTTTTT.

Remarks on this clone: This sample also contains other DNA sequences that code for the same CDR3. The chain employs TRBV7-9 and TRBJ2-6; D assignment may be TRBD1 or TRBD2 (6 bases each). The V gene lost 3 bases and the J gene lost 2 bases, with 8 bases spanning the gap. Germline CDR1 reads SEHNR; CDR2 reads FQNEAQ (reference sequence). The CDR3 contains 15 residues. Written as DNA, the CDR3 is TGTGCCAGCAGCTTGGGGGGCACTGGGGCCAACGTCCTGACTTTC. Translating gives CASSLGGTGANVLTF.

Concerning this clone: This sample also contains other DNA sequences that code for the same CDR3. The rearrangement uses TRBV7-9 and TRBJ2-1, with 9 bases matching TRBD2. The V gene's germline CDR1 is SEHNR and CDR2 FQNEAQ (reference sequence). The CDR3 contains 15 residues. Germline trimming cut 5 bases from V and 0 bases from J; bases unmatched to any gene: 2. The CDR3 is CASSRSGSSYNEQFF. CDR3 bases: TGTGCCAGCAGCCGTAGCGGGAGCTCCTACAATGAGCAGTTCTTC.

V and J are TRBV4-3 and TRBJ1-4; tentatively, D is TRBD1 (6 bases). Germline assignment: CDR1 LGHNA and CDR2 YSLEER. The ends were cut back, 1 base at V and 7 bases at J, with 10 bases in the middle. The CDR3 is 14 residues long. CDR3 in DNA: TGCGCCAGCAGCCAAGGTGACAGGCTTGAAAAACTGTTTTTT. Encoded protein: CASSQGDRLEKLFF.

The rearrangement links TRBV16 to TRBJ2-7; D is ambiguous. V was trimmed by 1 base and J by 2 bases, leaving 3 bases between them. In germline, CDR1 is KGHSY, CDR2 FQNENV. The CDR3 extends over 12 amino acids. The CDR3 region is CASSQLAYEQYF. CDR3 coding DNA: TGTGCCAGCAGCCAATTGGCCTACGAGCAGTACTTC. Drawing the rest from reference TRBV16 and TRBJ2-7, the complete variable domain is GEEVAQTPKHLVRGEGQKAKLYCAPIKGHSYVFWYQQVLKNEFKFLISFQNENVFDETGMPKERFSAKCLPNSPCSLEIQATKLEDSAVYFCASSQLAYEQYFGPGTRLTVT.

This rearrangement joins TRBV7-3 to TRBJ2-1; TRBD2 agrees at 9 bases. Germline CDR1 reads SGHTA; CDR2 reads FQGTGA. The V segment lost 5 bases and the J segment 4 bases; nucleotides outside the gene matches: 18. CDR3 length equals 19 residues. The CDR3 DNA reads TGTGCCAGCAGCCCCCGGCGGCTAGCGGGAAACGGGAGGTACAATGAGCAGTTCTTC. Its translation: CASSPRRLAGNGRYNEQFF.

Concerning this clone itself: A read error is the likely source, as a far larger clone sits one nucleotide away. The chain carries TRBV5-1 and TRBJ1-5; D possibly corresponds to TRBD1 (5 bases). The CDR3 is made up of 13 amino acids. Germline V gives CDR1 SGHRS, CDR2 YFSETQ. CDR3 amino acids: CVSSLVGDQPQHF. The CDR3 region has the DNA TGCGTCAGCAGCTTGGTGGGGGATCAGCCCCAGCATTTT.

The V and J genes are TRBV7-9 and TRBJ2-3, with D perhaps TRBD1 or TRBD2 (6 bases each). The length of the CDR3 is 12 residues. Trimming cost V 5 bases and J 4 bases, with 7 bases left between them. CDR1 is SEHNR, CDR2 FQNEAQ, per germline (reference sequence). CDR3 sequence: CASSRGADTQYF. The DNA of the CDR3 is TGTGCCAGCAGCAGGGGGGCAGATACGCAGTATTTT.

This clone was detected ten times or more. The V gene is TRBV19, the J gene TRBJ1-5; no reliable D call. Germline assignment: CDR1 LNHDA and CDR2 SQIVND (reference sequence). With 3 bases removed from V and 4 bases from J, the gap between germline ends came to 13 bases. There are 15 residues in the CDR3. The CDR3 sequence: CASSIPRRVNQPQHF. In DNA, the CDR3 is TGTGCCAGTAGTATCCCTCGGAGGGTGAATCAGCCCCAGCATTTT.

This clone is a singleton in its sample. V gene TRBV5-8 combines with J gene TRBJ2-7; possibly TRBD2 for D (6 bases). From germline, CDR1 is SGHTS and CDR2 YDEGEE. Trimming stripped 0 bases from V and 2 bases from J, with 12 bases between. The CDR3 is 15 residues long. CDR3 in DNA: TGTGCCAGCAGCTTGGGGAGGGACCACACCTACGAGCAGTACTTC. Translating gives CASSLGRDHTYEQYF.

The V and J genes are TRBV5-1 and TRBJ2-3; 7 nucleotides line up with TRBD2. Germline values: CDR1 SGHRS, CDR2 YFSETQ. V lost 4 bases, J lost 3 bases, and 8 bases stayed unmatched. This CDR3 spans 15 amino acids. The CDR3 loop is CASSAREVETDTQYF. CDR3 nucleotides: TGCGCCAGCAGCGCCCGGGAGGTGGAGACAGATACGCAGTATTTT.

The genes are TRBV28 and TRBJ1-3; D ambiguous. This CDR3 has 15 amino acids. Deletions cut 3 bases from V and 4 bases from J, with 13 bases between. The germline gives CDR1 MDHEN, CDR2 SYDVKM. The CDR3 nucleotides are TGTGCCAGCAGTTTTTTCCGAGCTCGCGGAAACACCATATATTTT. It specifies CASSFFRARGNTIYF.